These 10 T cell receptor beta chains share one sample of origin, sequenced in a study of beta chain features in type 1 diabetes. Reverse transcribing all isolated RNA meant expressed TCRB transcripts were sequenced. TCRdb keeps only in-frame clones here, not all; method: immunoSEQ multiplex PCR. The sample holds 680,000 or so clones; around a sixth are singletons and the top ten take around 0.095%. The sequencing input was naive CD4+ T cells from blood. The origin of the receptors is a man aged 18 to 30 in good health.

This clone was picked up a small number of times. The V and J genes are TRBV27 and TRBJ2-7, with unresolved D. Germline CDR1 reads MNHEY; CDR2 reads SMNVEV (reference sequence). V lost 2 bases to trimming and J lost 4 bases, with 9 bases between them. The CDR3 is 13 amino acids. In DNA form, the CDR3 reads TGTGCCAGCAGTTTAGGACCTCTTTACGAGCAGTACTTC. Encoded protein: CASSLGPLYEQYF.

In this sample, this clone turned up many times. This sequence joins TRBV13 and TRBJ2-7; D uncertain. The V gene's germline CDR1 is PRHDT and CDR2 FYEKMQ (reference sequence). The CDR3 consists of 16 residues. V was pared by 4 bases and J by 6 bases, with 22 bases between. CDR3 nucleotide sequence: TGTGCCAGCAGCTCCAGCATGAGGCCCGAGAGAGGCGAGCAGTACTTC. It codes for CASSSSMRPERGEQYF.

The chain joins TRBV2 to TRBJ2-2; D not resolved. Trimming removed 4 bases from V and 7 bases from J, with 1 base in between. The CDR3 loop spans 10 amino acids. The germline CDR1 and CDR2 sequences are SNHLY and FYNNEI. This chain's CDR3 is CASSGGELFF. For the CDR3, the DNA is TGTGCCAGCAGTGGCGGGGAGCTGTTTTTT.

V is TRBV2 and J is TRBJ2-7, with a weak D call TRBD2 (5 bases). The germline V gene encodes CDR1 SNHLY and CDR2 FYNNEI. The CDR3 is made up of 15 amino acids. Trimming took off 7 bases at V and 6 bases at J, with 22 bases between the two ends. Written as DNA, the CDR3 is TGTGCCAGCACTTCGCGGGCCGGACGCCCCGGCGAGCAGTACTTC. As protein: CASTSRAGRPGEQYF.

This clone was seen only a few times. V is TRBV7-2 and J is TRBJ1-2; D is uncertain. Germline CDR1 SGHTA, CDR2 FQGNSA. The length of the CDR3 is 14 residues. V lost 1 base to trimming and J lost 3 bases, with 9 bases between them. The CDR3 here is CASSLGVSDYGYTF. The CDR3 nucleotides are TGTGCCAGCAGCTTAGGTGTCTCCGACTATGGCTACACCTTC.

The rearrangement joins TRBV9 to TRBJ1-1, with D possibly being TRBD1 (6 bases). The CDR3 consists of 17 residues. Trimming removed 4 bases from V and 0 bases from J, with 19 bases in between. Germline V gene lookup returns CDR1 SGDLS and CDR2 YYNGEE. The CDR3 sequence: CASSPQFWTELNTEAFF. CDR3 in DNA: TGTGCCAGCAGCCCCCAATTCTGGACAGAGTTGAACACTGAAGCTTTCTTT.

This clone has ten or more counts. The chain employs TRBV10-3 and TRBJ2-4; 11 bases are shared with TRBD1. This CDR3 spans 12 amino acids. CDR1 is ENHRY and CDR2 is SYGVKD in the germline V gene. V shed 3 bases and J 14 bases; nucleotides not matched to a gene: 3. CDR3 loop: CAISEGTGGEYF. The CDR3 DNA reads TGTGCCATCAGTGAAGGGACAGGGGGAGAGTACTTC.

This chain's CDR3 is CASSNVQGNEQFF. In DNA form, the CDR3 reads TGTGCCAGTAGCAACGTTCAGGGCAATGAGCAGTTCTTC. This chain uses TRBV19 with TRBJ2-1, with D perhaps matching TRBD1 (5 bases). Trimming cost V 6 bases and J 6 bases, with 12 bases left between them. This CDR3 contains 13 residues. The germline gives CDR1 LNHDA, CDR2 SQIVND (reference sequence).

In DNA, the CDR3 is TGTGCCAGCGGCAATACCGGGACGGACTATGGCTACACCTTC. Translated: CASGNTGTDYGYTF. The V call is TRBV6-1, the J call TRBJ1-2; D possibly corresponds to TRBD1 (5 bases). V lost 8 bases to trimming and J lost 3 bases, with 16 bases between them. The CDR3 spans 14 residues. Germline CDR1 is MNHNS and CDR2 is SASEGT.

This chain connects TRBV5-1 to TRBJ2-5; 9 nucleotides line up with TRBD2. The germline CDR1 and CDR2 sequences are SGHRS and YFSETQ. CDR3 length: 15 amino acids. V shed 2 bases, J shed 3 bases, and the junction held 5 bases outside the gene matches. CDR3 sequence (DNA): TGCGCCAGCAGCTTAAGTAGCGGGAGCGAAGAGACCCAGTACTTC. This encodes CASSLSSGSEETQYF. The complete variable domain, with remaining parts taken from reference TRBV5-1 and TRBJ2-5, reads KAGVTQTPRYLIKTRGQQVTLSCSPISGHRSVSWYQQTPGQGLQFLFEYFSETQRNKGNFPGRFSGRQFSNSRSEMNVSTLELGDSALYLCASSLSSGSEETQYFGPGTRLLVL.